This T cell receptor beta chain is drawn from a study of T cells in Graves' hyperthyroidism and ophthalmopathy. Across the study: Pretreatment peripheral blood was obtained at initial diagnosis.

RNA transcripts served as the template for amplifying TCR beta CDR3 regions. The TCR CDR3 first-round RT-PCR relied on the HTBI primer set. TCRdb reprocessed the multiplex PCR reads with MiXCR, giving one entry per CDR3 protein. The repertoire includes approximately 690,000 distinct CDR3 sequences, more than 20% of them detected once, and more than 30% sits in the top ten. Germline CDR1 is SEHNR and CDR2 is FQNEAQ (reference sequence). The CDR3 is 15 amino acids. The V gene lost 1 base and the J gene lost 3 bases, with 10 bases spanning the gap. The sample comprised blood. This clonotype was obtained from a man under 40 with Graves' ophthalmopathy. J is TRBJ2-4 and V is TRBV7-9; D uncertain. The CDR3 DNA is TGTGCCAGCAGCTTAGAAAGGAACAGCAAAAACATTCAGTACTTC. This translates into CASSLERNSKNIQYF.